This TCR beta chain was profiled in a study of cytotoxic CD8 clonotypes in ibrutinib-treated CLL (dated by TCRdb to the early 2020s). Concerning the study at large: The cohort had about ten relapsed/refractory and under 16 treatment-naive patients; under 18 were IGHV unmutated. Responses were partial in some 24 patients and complete in 2; after median approximately 69 months follow-up, 14 stayed in remission and about twelve progressed. On average, each sample yielded 255,043 productive templates and 94,082 productive rearrangements. The response samples were drawn at a median of roughly eleven months into treatment, with a range of about 6 to 36 months. Cryopreserved peripheral blood mononuclear cells were obtained prior to treatment, at the time of response, and at either disease progression or sustained remission. Longitudinal samples were available for 26 of the 86 trial participants.

For TCR beta library preparation, approximately 2 micrograms of genomic DNA were extracted from the cryopreserved PBMCs. Longitudinal blood samples from CLL patients receiving ibrutinib monotherapy were subjected to high-throughput TCR beta sequencing. The patients took part in an open-label, single-center phase 2 trial of ibrutinib monotherapy. Comment on this clone: It has no known antigen specificity. Per-nucleotide qualities are absent, and no much larger clonotype sits a single base away.

On a MiSeq, deep resolution sequencing aimed for a depth between 1 in 1 million and 1 in 200,000 T cells, with each clonotype covered 10x on average. The immunoSEQ hsTCRB Kit was used to generate TCR beta libraries. The original pipeline was this. Data were analyzed with ImmunoSEQ Data Assistant and ImmunoSEQ Analyzer, with V, D and J genes assigned per IMGT definitions. Clonality, with values ranging from 0 to 1, was calculated as one minus the normalized Shannon entropy of productive rearrangement frequencies. Public clonotype analysis was restricted to overrepresented clonotypes comprising at least 0.05% of each patient's repertoire. Thirteen age-matched healthy donor repertoires from immuneACCESS were used as controls for clonality. The source is immuneACCESS, and TCRdb retained only in-frame sequences with V and J called. Part of the clones is not carried over; for the studies checked, unresolved V genes explain less than half of this, and the remainder is unexplained. V and J calls plus clone size are reproduced from that table; the DNA served to infer D and trimming. The sample table holds some 300,000 clones, of which approximately 80% were seen once. In total, the top ten clones hold 5.5% to 8% of the sample.

The V end loses 8 bases and the J end loses 2 bases, and a stretch of 12 bases separates them. CDR1 MNHEY and CDR2 SVGAGI are derived from the germline V gene. Spanning cysteine to phenylalanine, the CDR3 consists of 13 amino acids. Here the CDR3 DNA is all that survives: 39 bases in frame from base 1. Overall study results and their limits: At ibrutinib response clonality went up, during sustained remission it held steady, and at progression it dropped back toward baseline. Baseline clonality exceeded that of age-matched healthy donors and correlated strongly with circulating CD8+ T-cell counts. Public clonotypes were rare and either contracted or stayed stable during treatment, and the rise in clonality at ibrutinib response reflected the expansion of private clonotypes. Lymph node repertoires were not examined, and the timing of sampling was not matched between patients in sustained remission and those whose disease progressed.

The TCR originated in a human donor with chronic lymphocytic leukemia. The sequence joins TRBV6-5 to TRBJ1-2; a tentative D match to TRBD1 spans 5 bases. The sample consisted of PBMCs, taken before ibrutinib treatment. The nucleotides are TGTGCCAGCCAAACGGGACGGAACTATGGCTACACCTTC. Translated, it reads CASQTGRNYGYTF.